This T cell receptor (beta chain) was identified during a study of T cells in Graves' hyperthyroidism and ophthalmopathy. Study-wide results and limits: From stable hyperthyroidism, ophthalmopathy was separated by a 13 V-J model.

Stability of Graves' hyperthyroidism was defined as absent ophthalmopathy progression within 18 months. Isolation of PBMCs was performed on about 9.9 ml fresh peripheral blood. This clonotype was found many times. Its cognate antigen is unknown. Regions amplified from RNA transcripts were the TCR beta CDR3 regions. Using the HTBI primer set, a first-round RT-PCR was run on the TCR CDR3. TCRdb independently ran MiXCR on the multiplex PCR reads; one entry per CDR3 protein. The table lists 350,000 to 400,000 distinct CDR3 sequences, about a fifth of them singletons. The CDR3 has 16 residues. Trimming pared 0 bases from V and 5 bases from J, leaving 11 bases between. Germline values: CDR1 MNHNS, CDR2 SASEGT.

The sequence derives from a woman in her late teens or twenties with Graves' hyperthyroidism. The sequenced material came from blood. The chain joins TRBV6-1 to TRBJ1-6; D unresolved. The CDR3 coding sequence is TGTGCCAGCAGTGAAGCGCCAAACAGAAATAATTCACCCCTCCACTTT. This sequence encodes CASSEAPNRNNSPLHF.